These T cell receptor beta chains were read from a single sample in a study of blood T cell repertoires in COVID-19. The assay was immunoSEQ multiplex PCR, and TCRdb's table has in-frame clones only and misses some. The sample yields around 270,000 clones, around 89% seen once. Sequenced sample: peripheral blood. The receptors derive from a man aged 35-49 years with acute or convalescent COVID-19. The CDR3 runs from the conserved cysteine through the conserved F or W. The D gene is left open where the match is weak. A row's size may be missing; if present it is once, few, many or a size class.

d_gene: -
abundance: -
v_gene: TRBV4-1
j_gene: TRBJ2-7
CDR3nt: TGCGCCAGCAGCATACAGGGAAACTCCTACGAGCAGTACTTC
CDR3aa: CASSIQGNSYEQYF

d_gene: TRBD1
abundance: -
v_gene: TRBV27
j_gene: TRBJ1-1
CDR3nt: TGTGCCAGCAAGGGACAGGGGTGGAACACTGAAGCTTTCTTT
CDR3aa: CASKGQGWNTEAFF

d_gene: -
abundance: -
v_gene: TRBV12-5
j_gene: TRBJ2-7
CDR3nt: TGTGCTAGTGGGAACCCGAGGGCAGGGAGGTCCTACGAGCAGTACTTC
CDR3aa: CASGNPRAGRSYEQYF

d_gene: -
abundance: -
v_gene: TRBV28
j_gene: TRBJ2-1
CDR3nt: TGTGCCAGCAGTTTAACGGACAGAAGCTCCTACAATGAGCAGTTCTTC
CDR3aa: CASSLTDRSSYNEQFF

d_gene: -
abundance: -
v_gene: TRBV3-1/TRBV3-2
j_gene: TRBJ1-4
CDR3nt: TGTGCCAGCAGCCAAGCGGGATTTGGCAGGGAAAAACTGTTTTTT
CDR3aa: CASSQAGFGREKLFF

d_gene: TRBD2
abundance: -
v_gene: TRBV27
j_gene: TRBJ2-3
CDR3nt: TGTGCCAGCAGTTTAGGCCCGGGACTAGCTAGCACAGATACGCAGTATTTT
CDR3aa: CASSLGPGLASTDTQYF

d_gene: TRBD1
abundance: -
v_gene: TRBV19
j_gene: TRBJ2-3
CDR3nt: TGTGCCAGTAGCTCTGGACAGGGCTCCGATACGCAGTATTTT
CDR3aa: CASSSGQGSDTQYF

d_gene: TRBD1
abundance: -
v_gene: TRBV7-9
j_gene: TRBJ1-4
CDR3nt: TGTGCCAGCAGCCTCACAGGGGGAACAACTAATGAAAAACTGTTTTTT
CDR3aa: CASSLTGGTTNEKLFF

d_gene: -
abundance: -
v_gene: TRBV9
j_gene: TRBJ2-3
CDR3nt: TGTGCCAGCAGCGTATATCCGACAGTAGAAGTTTCAGATACGCAGTATTTT
CDR3aa: CASSVYPTVEVSDTQYF

d_gene: TRBD1
abundance: -
v_gene: TRBV7-2
j_gene: TRBJ1-1
CDR3nt: TGTGCCAGCAGCCGACAGGGTACGACTGAAGCTTTCTTT
CDR3aa: CASSRQGTTEAFF

d_gene: -
abundance: -
v_gene: TRBV9
j_gene: TRBJ1-3
CDR3nt: TGTGCCAGCGCGCGGGACTCTGGAAACACCATATATTTT
CDR3aa: CASARDSGNTIYF

d_gene: -
abundance: -
v_gene: TRBV18
j_gene: TRBJ1-2
CDR3nt: TGTGCCAGCTCACCCTTCGGAGACGGAGGCTACACCTTC
CDR3aa: CASSPFGDGGYTF

d_gene: -
abundance: -
v_gene: TRBV5-5
j_gene: TRBJ1-6
CDR3nt: TGTGCCAGCAGCTTGGGCGGGAATTCACCCCTCCACTTT
CDR3aa: CASSLGGNSPLHF

d_gene: -
abundance: -
v_gene: TRBV10-1
j_gene: TRBJ1-5
CDR3nt: TGCGCCAGCTCCGAGAGCAATCAGCCCCAGCATTTT
CDR3aa: CASSESNQPQHF

d_gene: -
abundance: once
v_gene: TRBV2
j_gene: TRBJ1-3
CDR3nt: TGTGCCAGCAGTGAGGGGGGGTGGAACACCATATATTTT
CDR3aa: CASSEGGWNTIYF

d_gene: TRBD1
abundance: once
v_gene: TRBV3-1/TRBV3-2
j_gene: TRBJ2-7
CDR3nt: TGTGCCAGCAGCCAGGCCGGGACAGGGAATTTCTACGAGCAGTACTTC
CDR3aa: CASSQAGTGNFYEQYF

d_gene: -
abundance: -
v_gene: TRBV21-1
j_gene: TRBJ1-3
CDR3nt: TGTGCCAGCAGCAAAAGGCCCGGGTGTGGAAACACCATATATTTT
CDR3aa: CASSKRPGCGNTIYF

d_gene: TRBD1
abundance: -
v_gene: TRBV5-1
j_gene: TRBJ2-6
CDR3nt: TGCGCCAGCAGCTTCAGGGGGCTGGGGGACGGGGCCAACGTCCTGACTTTC
CDR3aa: CASSFRGLGDGANVLTF

d_gene: -
abundance: -
v_gene: TRBV12-5
j_gene: TRBJ2-7
CDR3nt: TGTGCTAGTGGTCCACTTTACGAGCAGTACTTC
CDR3aa: CASGPLYEQYF

d_gene: -
abundance: -
v_gene: TRBV19
j_gene: TRBJ1-2
CDR3nt: TGTGCCAGTAGTATTGGAGGGTTAGCTAACTATGGCTACACCTTC
CDR3aa: CASSIGGLANYGYTF

d_gene: -
abundance: -
v_gene: TRBV3-1/TRBV3-2
j_gene: TRBJ1-1
CDR3nt: TGTGCCAGCAGCCCTTTGGGGCCCACTTCTGAAGCTTTCTTT
CDR3aa: CASSPLGPTSEAFF